Following are 25 T cell receptor beta chains from one sample sequenced in a study of cytomegalovirus exposure and HLA in healthy donors. A multiplex PCR was run with 60 Vbeta primers and 13 Jbeta primers. Clones were sequenced by immunoSEQ multiplex PCR, and TCRdb holds only the in-frame ones, with some missing. The sample shows about 120,000 clones, approximately 78% of them seen only once. Specimen: PBMCs. The receptors originated from a man aged 40-50 years in good health and CMV-seronegative.

This rearrangement joins TRBV6-5 to TRBJ1-1; D ambiguous. In germline, CDR1 is MNHEY, CDR2 SVGAGI. This CDR3 is 14 amino acids long. V was clipped by 1 base and J by 1 base, with 7 bases between them. The CDR3 nucleotides read TGTGCCAGCAGTTACTTAACGGGGAACACTGAAGCTTTCTTT. Protein sequence: CASSYLTGNTEAFF.

The CDR3 region is CASSDFFGGSEQFF. The CDR3, as DNA: TGTGCCAGCAGTGACTTTTTTGGAGGCAGTGAGCAGTTCTTC. The chain recombines TRBV6-4 with TRBJ2-1; D perhaps matches TRBD2 (5 bases). Trimming removed 1 base from V and 9 bases from J, with 13 bases in between. Germline CDR1 MRHNA, CDR2 SNTAGT. The CDR3 extends over 14 amino acids.

The chain carries TRBV2 and TRBJ1-1; TRBD1 is a possible D gene (6 bases). The CDR3 runs to 12 residues. V lost 5 bases to trimming and J lost 7 bases, with 11 bases between them. Looked up from germline, CDR1 is SNHLY and CDR2 is FYNNEI. The CDR3 sequence is CASSRTDFEAFF. The CDR3 DNA follows: TGTGCCAGCAGTAGGACAGATTTTGAAGCTTTCTTT.

The chain uses TRBV29-1 and TRBJ2-7, with TRBD2 as a possible D gene (6 bases). The CDR3 runs to 16 residues. Germline assignment: CDR1 SQVTM and CDR2 ANQGSEA. V lost 1 base to trimming and J lost 0 bases, with 16 bases between them. The CDR3 nucleotides read TGCAGCGTTGAAGGGACCTTGGGAGGTAGCTCCTACGAGCAGTACTTC. Protein: CSVEGTLGGSSYEQYF.

The chain links TRBV19 to TRBJ1-2; D uncertain. The germline V and J ends were trimmed by 5 bases and 6 bases, with 16 bases remaining between them. This CDR3 is 14 amino acids long. Per germline, CDR1 LNHDA and CDR2 SQIVND (reference sequence). CDR3 sequence (DNA): TGTGCCAGTAGTGAACTATCGGGAAGAAATGGCTACACCTTC. This gives the protein CASSELSGRNGYTF.

This chain links TRBV11-2 with TRBJ2-3, with 8 bases matching TRBD2. The germline gives CDR1 SGHAT, CDR2 FQNNGV. The CDR3 is 16 residues long. V trimming: 4 bases; J trimming: 6 bases; junction bases outside the gene matches: 12. The CDR3 DNA sequence: TGTGCCAGCAGCTCTCCGGGACTAGGAAGGTTGGATACGCAGTATTTT. This sequence encodes CASSSPGLGRLDTQYF.

The genes are TRBV18 and TRBJ2-3, with a possible D match to TRBD2 (6 bases). The V gene lost 6 bases and the J gene lost 3 bases, with 10 bases spanning the gap. Germline CDR1 and CDR2: KGHSH and LQKENI. The CDR3 consists of 13 residues. The CDR3 region has the DNA TGTGCCAGCTCCCCGGGGGATACAGATACGCAGTATTTT. Amino acid sequence: CASSPGDTDTQYF.

This clone is a singleton in its sample. J is TRBJ1-6 and V is TRBV6-5, with a weak D call TRBD1 (5 bases). CDR3 size: 13 residues. Per the germline V gene, CDR1 is MNHEY and CDR2 is SVGAGI. The ends were cut back, 2 bases at V and 10 bases at J, with 9 bases in the middle. The CDR3 nucleotides are TGTGCCAGCAGTTACCGACAGTTATCACCCCTCCACTTT. This sequence encodes CASSYRQLSPLHF.

The genes are TRBV9 and TRBJ1-2; TRBD1 is a possible D gene (6 bases). The CDR3 has 11 amino acids. V gave up 5 bases and J gave up 6 bases, with 8 bases separating them. CDR1 and CDR2 (germline): SGDLS, YYNGEE. The CDR3 is CASRGAHGYTF. The CDR3, as DNA: TGTGCCAGCAGGGGGGCCCATGGCTACACCTTC.

V is TRBV7-2 and J is TRBJ2-2; TRBD1 aligns across 9 bases. The V gene's germline CDR1 is SGHTA and CDR2 FQGNSA. Germline trimming cut 5 bases from V and 4 bases from J; bases unmatched to any gene: 11. The CDR3 length is 17 residues. The CDR3 DNA reads TGTGCCAGCAGCGCCCCGACAGGGGGTCTGAGCACCGGGGAGCTGTTTTTT. Translation: CASSAPTGGLSTGELFF.

This chain connects TRBV18 to TRBJ2-5; 10 bases agree with TRBD2. The CDR3 runs 16 residues. Unmatched junction bases numbered 7, after V lost 3 bases and J lost 3 bases. Germline CDR1 is KGHSH and CDR2 is LQKENI. The CDR3 region has the DNA TGTGCCAGCTCACCGATTTTCCTAGCGGGAGAAGAGACCCAGTACTTC. Encoded protein: CASSPIFLAGEETQYF.

The DNA for the CDR3 is TGTGCCAGCAGTTACTCGTCAGTTATGAACACTGAAGCTTTCTTT. Its protein is CASSYSSVMNTEAFF. The rearrangement uses TRBV6-6 and TRBJ1-1; D is unresolved. The CDR3 runs 15 residues. With 0 bases removed from V and 0 bases from J, the gap between germline ends came to 8 bases. CDR1 MNHNY and CDR2 SVGAGI come from the germline V gene (reference sequence).

As DNA, the CDR3 is TGTGCCAGCAGTTCTCGGGACAGGGGGAATTCACCCCTCCACTTT. Amino acid sequence: CASSSRDRGNSPLHF. V is TRBV2 and J is TRBJ1-6, with TRBD1 matching over 11 bases. Germline trimming cut 5 bases from V and 7 bases from J; bases unmatched to any gene: 4. In germline, CDR1 is SNHLY, CDR2 FYNNEI. The CDR3 totals 15 residues.

This chain connects TRBV9 to TRBJ2-5; tentative D call: TRBD2 (5 bases). CDR1 and CDR2 from the germline V gene are SGDLS and YYNGEE. The CDR3 runs to 15 residues. V lost 3 bases to trimming and J lost 1 base, with 13 bases between them. As DNA, the CDR3 is TGTGCCAGCAGCGGGATGTCGGGGTTCCAAGAGACCCAGTACTTC. It specifies CASSGMSGFQETQYF.

The CDR3 protein is CASSHYNEKLFF. DNA of the CDR3: TGCGCCAGCAGCCACTATAATGAAAAACTGTTTTTT. V usage is TRBV5-1 and J usage is TRBJ1-4; D remains ambiguous. This CDR3 contains 12 residues. V was clipped by 4 bases and J by 4 bases, with 5 bases between them. Looked up from germline, CDR1 is SGHRS and CDR2 is YFSETQ. The complete variable domain, with remaining parts taken from reference TRBV5-1 and TRBJ1-4, reads KAGVTQTPRYLIKTRGQQVTLSCSPISGHRSVSWYQQTPGQGLQFLFEYFSETQRNKGNFPGRFSGRQFSNSRSEMNVSTLELGDSALYLCASSHYNEKLFFGSGTQLSVL.

V usage is TRBV6-5 and J usage is TRBJ2-1; 16 bases are shared with TRBD2. V dropped 6 bases and J dropped 12; count of bases not matched to a gene: 8. This CDR3 is 15 amino acids long. Looked up from germline, CDR1 is MNHEY and CDR2 is SVGAGI. In nucleotides, the CDR3 is TGTGCCAGCAGCCGCGGGACTAGCGGGAGGGATTGGCAGTTCTTC. It yields the protein CASSRGTSGRDWQFF.

The V call is TRBV4-2, the J call TRBJ2-5; D is uncertain. The CDR3 sequence is 12 residues long. The germline V gene has CDR1 LGHNA and CDR2 YNFKEQ. Trimming pared 1 base from V and 5 bases from J, leaving 5 bases between. CDR3 in DNA: TGTGCCAGCAGCCAAGGTCTGGAGACCCAGTACTTC. Its translation: CASSQGLETQYF.

This chain connects TRBV4-3 to TRBJ1-6; D not certain. CDR1 LGHNA and CDR2 YSLEER come from the germline V gene. This CDR3 is built from 17 residues. V gave up 0 bases and J gave up 6 bases, with 15 bases separating them. This CDR3 reads CASSQDPGRVSNSPLHF. The CDR3 nucleotides read TGCGCCAGCAGCCAAGATCCGGGAAGGGTTAGTAATTCACCCCTCCACTTT.

The CDR3 region is CASSGGVYEQYF. The CDR3 DNA is TGTGCCAGCAGCGGAGGGGTCTACGAGCAGTACTTC. The chain links TRBV11-2 to TRBJ2-7; a possible D gene is TRBD2 (6 bases). CDR1 SGHAT and CDR2 FQNNGV come from the germline V gene. V was trimmed by 5 bases and J by 3 bases, leaving 8 bases between them. This CDR3 is 12 amino acids long.

The chain joins TRBV7-9 to TRBJ1-1; D is ambiguous. The CDR3 contains 14 residues. Looked up from germline, CDR1 is SEHNR and CDR2 is FQNEAQ (reference sequence). Trimming cost V 5 bases and J 1 base, with 11 bases left between them. The CDR3 region is CASSLHQENTEAFF. The CDR3 bases are TGTGCCAGCAGCCTCCATCAGGAGAACACTGAAGCTTTCTTT.

This clone turned up a few times. For the CDR3, the DNA is TGTGCCAGCAGCATCGGGACCAGGGGTAAACCCCTCCACTTT. It yields the protein CASSIGTRGKPLHF. The chain is built from TRBV7-9 and TRBJ1-6, with D tentatively TRBD1 (6 bases). Germline lookup yields CDR1 SEHNR and CDR2 FQNEAQ (reference sequence). V lost 5 bases and J 12 bases, leaving 17 bases between the germline ends. This CDR3 contains 14 residues.

The chain carries TRBV25-1 and TRBJ1-4; maybe TRBD1 (6 bases). The germline CDR1 and CDR2 sequences are MGHDK and SYGVNS. The CDR3 has 15 amino acids. The ends were cut back, 3 bases at V and 6 bases at J, with 14 bases in the middle. The CDR3 sequence: CASSERTGFYEKLFF. CDR3 bases: TGTGCCAGCAGTGAGAGAACAGGGTTTTATGAAAAACTGTTTTTT.

This clone was seen a few times. The V call is TRBV21-1, the J call TRBJ2-2; the tabulated D call, TRBD1, remains unverified against the DNA. TRBV21-1 is noted as a pseudogene. The CDR3 contains 20 residues. The DNA for the CDR3 is TGTGCCAGCCCCCCCCCACGGACAGTTCCCGAGCGGAGATACACCGGGGAGCTGTTTTTT. Amino acids: CASPPPRTVPERRYTGELFF.

The chain joins TRBV6-6 to TRBJ1-1; the D is unclear. Germline V gene lookup returns CDR1 MNHNY and CDR2 SVGAGI (reference sequence). Trimming stripped 2 bases from V and 11 bases from J, with 18 bases between. The CDR3 contains 14 residues. Written as DNA, the CDR3 is TGTGCCAGCAGTTACGATCGGGTCTGGTCTCCGGCTTTCTTT. Its protein is CASSYDRVWSPAFF.

The J gene is TRBJ1-5, the V gene TRBV19, with a weak D call TRBD1 (6 bases). V lost 7 bases to trimming and J lost 5 bases, with 12 bases between them. CDR1 and CDR2 from the germline V gene are LNHDA and SQIVND (reference sequence). The CDR3 has 13 residues. The CDR3 bases are TGTGCCAGTACCATCAACAGGGATCAGCCCCAGCATTTT. Encoded protein: CASTINRDQPQHF.